This TCR beta chain was found in a study of T cell repertoires in cytomegalovirus infection. Overall study context: Signatures in public TCR beta sequences pointed to both CMV infection and matching HLA type. Broader study findings: The study found HLA-C-restricted CMV-specific TCR beta clonotypes dominating the ex vivo response. Cumulative frequency (of public TCR beta family members) identified carriers of CMV plus the relevant HLA.

At least ten counts were recorded for this clonotype. The antigen is unknown. One entry per CDR3 protein, called by TCRdb with MiXCR from the reads. The table includes some 110,000 distinct CDR3 sequences, around 10% detected once. This CDR3 is built from 15 residues. Germline CDR1 and CDR2: MNHNY and SVGAGI (reference sequence). J was trimmed by 5 bases and V by 6 bases; bases with no gene match: 10. The V and J genes are TRBV6-6 and TRBJ2-3; 8 bases map to TRBD2. The source of this sequence is a human donor in good health (CMV status not recorded). Some clones in this sample may be carry-over from other donors' samples. Sequenced sample: PBMCs, sequenced either directly or after in vitro stimulation (not recorded which). The CDR3, as DNA: TGTGCCAGCAGACGGGGCCTAGCGGGTGGAGATACGCAGTATTTT. It encodes CASRRGLAGGDTQYF.